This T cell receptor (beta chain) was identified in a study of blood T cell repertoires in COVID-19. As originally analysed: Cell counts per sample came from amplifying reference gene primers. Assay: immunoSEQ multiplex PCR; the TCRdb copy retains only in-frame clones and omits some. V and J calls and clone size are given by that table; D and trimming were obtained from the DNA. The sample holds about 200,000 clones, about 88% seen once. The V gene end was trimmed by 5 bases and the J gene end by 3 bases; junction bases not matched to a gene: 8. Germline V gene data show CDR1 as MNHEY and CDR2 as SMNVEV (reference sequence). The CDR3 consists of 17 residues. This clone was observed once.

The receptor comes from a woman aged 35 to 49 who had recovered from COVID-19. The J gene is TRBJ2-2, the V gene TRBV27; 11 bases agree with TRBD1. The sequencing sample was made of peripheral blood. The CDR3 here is CASSTRTGGKYTGELFF. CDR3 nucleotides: TGTGCCAGCAGTACAAGGACAGGGGGCAAGTACACCGGGGAGCTGTTTTTT.